Listed below are T cell receptor beta chains from one sample, sequenced in a study of identical twins. From the 5' RACE reads, TCRdb called clonotypes with MiXCR, one entry per CDR3 protein. The sample lists 500,000 to 650,000 distinct CDR3 sequences, under 8.5% seen once, with about 1.5% in the top ten. These data are also associated with another study on yellow fever vaccine responses in identical twins.

What was sequenced was PBMCs. Source of these receptors: a woman younger than 35 in good health. Each CDR3 is given with its conserved first and last residue. A D gene is named only where the DNA matches it firmly. Clone size, where shown, is once, few, many, or a class for clones that have expanded.

j_call v_call d_call clone_size cdr3_aa cdr3_nt
TRBJ2-2 TRBV5-1 TRBD1 many CASSLVTGATGELFF TGCGCCAGCAGCTTGGTCACAGGGGCCACCGGGGAGCTGTTTTTT
TRBJ2-6 TRBV2 - - CASSGGAGTRVSGANVLTF TGTGCCAGCAGCGGAGGGGCCGGGACAAGAGTCTCTGGGGCCAACGTCCTGACTTTC
TRBJ1-3 TRBV7-6 - few CASSIQPSGNTIYF TGTGCCAGCAGCATACAGCCATCTGGAAACACCATATATTTT
TRBJ1-6 TRBV5-1 TRBD1 many CASSTNRGYSSPLHF TGCGCCAGCAGCACAAACAGGGGGTACTCTTCACCCCTCCACTTT
TRBJ1-2 TRBV12-3/TRBV12-4 - - CASGPEGLDTF TGTGCCAGCGGCCCAGAGGGCCTGGACACCTTC
TRBJ2-1 TRBV20-1 - few CSARSITRSRGAEGEQFF TGCAGTGCTAGATCCATTACAAGGAGCCGGGGGGCTGAGGGAGAGCAGTTCTTC
TRBJ1-2 TRBV12-3/TRBV12-4 - many CASSLTEEFYGYTF TGTGCCAGCAGTTTAACGGAGGAGTTCTATGGCTACACCTTC
TRBJ2-7 TRBV5-5 TRBD1 - CASSWAGTGGWEQYF TGTGCCAGCAGCTGGGCCGGGACAGGGGGCTGGGAGCAGTACTTC
TRBJ1-3 TRBV20-1 - - CSAHSSSGNTIYF TGCAGTGCTCACAGCAGCTCTGGAAACACCATATATTTT
TRBJ1-6 TRBV5-1 - few CASSLGDRISPLHF TGCGCCAGCAGCTTGGGTGACAGGATTTCACCCCTCCACTTT
TRBJ2-3 TRBV5-1 - few CASSPPAADTQYF TGCGCCAGCAGCCCGCCCGCGGCAGATACGCAGTATTTT
TRBJ1-1 TRBV5-6 - - CASSQGHMNTEAFF TGTGCCAGCAGCCAGGGACATATGAACACTGAAGCTTTCTTT